Included here is one T cell receptor beta chain sequence, with context. V lost 2 bases and J 1 base, leaving 9 bases between the germline ends. The length of the CDR3 is 14 residues. Germline V lookup: CDR1 SGHRS, CDR2 YFSETQ. The entry originates in a study of blood T cell repertoires in COVID-19. Overall study context: COVID-19 samples, acute and convalescent, were from the United States, Italy and Spain. PBMCs, B-cell-depleted T cells, or T cells were the source of the cDNA or gDNA that made up the material.

Patients in Seattle were enrolled during active infection, then followed longitudinally. Method: immunoSEQ multiplex PCR; TCRdb's copy keeps in-frame clones and lacks some. The table shows 65,000 to 85,000 clones, with 70% to 90% occurring only once. The genes are TRBV5-1 and TRBJ1-1; D not resolved. The receptor was derived from a man older than 75 with COVID-19, enrolled during active disease. Specimen: peripheral blood. The CDR3: CASSLRVGNTEAFF. The CDR3 bases are TGCGCCAGCAGCTTACGGGTGGGGAACACTGAAGCTTTCTTT. Full variable domain (missing parts from reference TRBV5-1 and TRBJ1-1): KAGVTQTPRYLIKTRGQQVTLSCSPISGHRSVSWYQQTPGQGLQFLFEYFSETQRNKGNFPGRFSGRQFSNSRSEMNVSTLELGDSALYLCASSLRVGNTEAFFGQGTRLTVV.